The 14 T cell receptor beta chains in this list originate from one sample, sequenced in a study of T-cell reconstitution after alpha-beta-depleted transplantation in children. Unique molecular identifiers were used in preparing the TCRbeta library. TCRdb used MiXCR to reprocess the PCR reads, holding one entry per CDR3 protein. The sample holds around 100,000 distinct CDR3 sequences, 4.5% to 7.5% seen once. The sample in question was PBMCs, mostly from graft donor cells, obtained 60 days after TCRalphabeta/CD19-depleted stem cell transplant. The receptors here all came from a female patient aged 2-9 years who had a stem cell transplant for Fanconi anemia, so the T cells may come from the graft donor.

This clonotype was seen repeatedly, ten times or more. The chain links TRBV7-9 to TRBJ1-6, with D hard to call. Trimming shortened V by 6 bases and J by 10 bases, and 10 bases separated the two germline ends. The CDR3 loop spans 12 amino acids. The V gene's germline CDR1 is SEHNR and CDR2 FQNEAQ (reference sequence). Here the CDR3 DNA reads TGTGCCAGCAGACTAGCAGGATCACCCCTCCACTTT. Translation gives CASRLAGSPLHF.

Ten or more counts support this clonotype. The rearrangement links TRBV5-5 to TRBJ2-7; 7 bases are shared with TRBD2. With 4 bases clipped from V and 4 bases from J, the junction kept 8 bases outside the gene matches. Germline CDR1 SGHKS, CDR2 YYEKEE (reference sequence). The CDR3 contains 14 residues. CDR3: CASSQSGNQYEQYF. CDR3 coding DNA: TGTGCCAGCAGCCAGAGCGGGAACCAATACGAGCAGTACTTC.

This clonotype was observed many times. The V and J genes are TRBV28 and TRBJ1-5; tentative D call: TRBD1 (5 bases). Germline V gives CDR1 MDHEN, CDR2 SYDVKM. Trimming cost V 6 bases and J 0 bases, with 15 bases left between them. This CDR3 region has 16 residues. CDR3 bases: TGTGCCAGCAGCTCCACTTGGGGGTATAGCAATCAGCCCCAGCATTTT. It yields the protein CASSSTWGYSNQPQHF.

About this clonotype: With a much larger clone just one base away, this may be a read error. V is TRBV29-1 and J is TRBJ1-1; D unresolved. Germline V gene sequence: CDR1 SQVTM, CDR2 ANQGSEA. V was shortened by 1 base and J by 7 bases, with 7 bases between the two germline ends. The CDR3 is 11 amino acids. This CDR3 is CSVEVSFEAFF. CDR3 nucleotide sequence: TGCAGCGTTGAAGTGTCCTTTGAAGCTTTCTTT.

This clonotype is labeled medium-sized (0.01 to 0.1%). The rearrangement links TRBV5-1 to TRBJ2-7; no clear D. The V and J ends lost 0 bases and 3 bases respectively, with 10 bases between them. This CDR3 is built from 14 residues. The germline gives CDR1 SGHRS, CDR2 YFSETQ. This chain's CDR3 is CASSLGMDFYEQYF. Written as DNA, the CDR3 is TGCGCCAGCAGCTTGGGTATGGATTTCTACGAGCAGTACTTC.

This clonotype was counted at least ten times. The V call is TRBV20-1, the J call TRBJ1-1; possible D gene TRBD1, 6 bases. The CDR3 has 13 residues. Trimming took off 1 base at V and 11 bases at J, with 17 bases between the two ends. The germline V gene has CDR1 DFQATT and CDR2 SNEGSKA (reference sequence). The CDR3 region is CSARAGQGRWAFF. The CDR3 DNA reads as TGCAGTGCTAGAGCGGGGCAGGGGAGGTGGGCTTTCTTT.

This clonotype was seen repeatedly, ten times or more. The chain recombines TRBV20-1 with TRBJ2-1; D uncertain. CDR1 is DFQATT and CDR2 is SNEGSKA in the germline V gene (reference sequence). The CDR3 consists of 16 residues. The ends were cut back, 0 bases at V and 4 bases at J, with 16 bases in the middle. The CDR3 nucleotides read TGCAGTGCTAGAGATGGGTTGAGTAGGATTTACAATGAGCAGTTCTTC. Translated: CSARDGLSRIYNEQFF.

This clonotype was counted many times. V is TRBV20-1 and J is TRBJ1-2, with 7 nucleotides matching TRBD1. The junction had 11 bases not matched to a gene; V was cut back by 4 bases and J by 0 bases. This CDR3 region has 16 residues. Germline V lookup: CDR1 DFQATT, CDR2 SNEGSKA (reference sequence). CDR3: CSAILTGRLTNYGYTF. The CDR3 DNA reads as TGCAGTGCTATCTTGACAGGGCGCCTCACTAACTATGGCTACACCTTC.

There are many counts of this clonotype. In DNA, the CDR3 is TGTGCCAGCTACTCCCTCCGGGAACTGAGCACCGGGGAGCTGTTTTTT. This gives the protein CASYSLRELSTGELFF. The rearrangement joins TRBV18 to TRBJ2-2, with D maybe TRBD2 (5 bases). Trimming pared 7 bases from V and 4 bases from J, leaving 19 bases between. CDR3 size: 16 residues. Per the germline V gene, CDR1 is KGHSH and CDR2 is LQKENI.

This clonotype was picked up many times. The chain links TRBV7-9 to TRBJ1-2, with D unresolved. V lost 2 bases and J 6 bases, leaving 4 bases between the germline ends. Germline V CDR1 and CDR2: SEHNR, FQNEAQ (reference sequence). The CDR3 consists of 11 residues. In nucleotides, the CDR3 is TGTGCCAGCAGCTTAACAAATGGCTACACCTTC. Encoded protein: CASSLTNGYTF.

This clonotype was observed many times. V usage is TRBV28 and J usage is TRBJ2-5, with unresolved D. V was cut by 3 bases and J by 3 bases, with 5 bases left in between. This CDR3 region has 12 residues. The germline V gene has CDR1 MDHEN and CDR2 SYDVKM. Here the CDR3 DNA reads TGTGCCAGCAGTTTGCCCGAAGAGACCCAGTACTTC. This sequence encodes CASSLPEETQYF.

This clonotype showed up many times. J is TRBJ2-2 and V is TRBV24-1; TRBD1 matches at 7 bases. Germline assignment: CDR1 KGHDR and CDR2 SFDVKD. The CDR3 covers 15 residues. Trimming cost V 7 bases and J 0 bases; bases outside gene matches: 4. The DNA of the CDR3 is TGTGCCACCAGAAGTGGGACAGCGAACACCGGGGAGCTGTTTTTT. As protein: CATRSGTANTGELFF.

This clonotype has ten or more counts. The rearrangement uses TRBV29-1 and TRBJ2-5, with D possibly matching TRBD1 (6 bases). Per the germline V gene, CDR1 is SQVTM and CDR2 is ANQGSEA. V lost 5 bases, J lost 4 bases, and 11 bases lay in between. This CDR3 is built from 12 residues. DNA for the CDR3: TGCAGCGTTTTGGGCAGGGGAGAGACCCAGTACTTC. This sequence encodes CSVLGRGETQYF.

This clonotype was recorded at least ten times. The J gene is TRBJ2-3, the V gene TRBV20-1, with D perhaps TRBD1 or TRBD2 (5 bases each). Germline CDR1 and CDR2: DFQATT and SNEGSKA (reference sequence). The CDR3 length is 16 residues. V was cut by 1 base and J by 4 bases, with 18 bases left in between. This CDR3 is CSARGPGRGSADTQYF. CDR3 nucleotide sequence: TGCAGTGCTAGAGGCCCGGGACGGGGTTCAGCAGATACGCAGTATTTT.